These 29 T cell receptor beta chains originate from one sample sequenced in a study of shared clonotypes between healthy human individuals. Profiling relied on immunoSEQ multiplex PCR, and the TCRdb table lists in-frame clones only, not all of them. This sample has around 2.1 million clones, with about 92% found just once. The naive CD8 population came from CD45RO-negative cells selected for CCR7, without terminally differentiated effector memory CD45RA+ cells. Sample: naive CD8+ T cells from PBMCs. All receptors derive from a man between 18 and 29 years old in good health. Some clones in this sample may be carry-over from other donors' samples.

V and J are TRBV4-2 and TRBJ2-7; TRBD2 matches 9 bases. Germline V gives CDR1 LGHNA, CDR2 YNFKEQ. The ends lost 1 base at V and 4 bases at J; junction bases unmatched: 5. The CDR3 spans 15 residues. In nucleotides, the CDR3 is TGTGCCAGCAGCCAAGGCGGCGGGAGGGTTTACGAGCAGTACTTC. This sequence encodes CASSQGGGRVYEQYF.

The rearrangement links TRBV15 to TRBJ1-5; no definite D call. V was cut by 1 base and J by 5 bases, with 12 bases left in between. Germline V lookup: CDR1 LNHNV, CDR2 YYDKDF (reference sequence). The CDR3 has 15 amino acids. CDR3 sequence reads: CATSRVEAGHQPQHF. The CDR3 DNA follows: TGTGCCACCAGCAGAGTCGAGGCAGGCCATCAGCCCCAGCATTTT.

The chain uses TRBV4-1 and TRBJ2-7; D uncertain. CDR1 MGHRA and CDR2 YSYEKL come from the germline V gene. CDR3 size: 14 residues. Trimming took off 1 base at V and 3 bases at J, with 10 bases between the two ends. Here the CDR3 reads CASSQGHLDYEQYF. The CDR3 DNA reads TGCGCCAGCAGCCAAGGTCACTTAGACTACGAGCAGTACTTC.

The chain has TRBV5-6 and TRBJ2-2; weak D call: TRBD1 (5 bases). This CDR3 has 15 amino acids. Trimming cost V 2 bases and J 4 bases, with 12 bases left between them. Looked up from germline, CDR1 is SGHDT and CDR2 is YYEEEE. The CDR3 is CASSFPARATGELFF. CDR3 nucleotide sequence: TGTGCCAGCAGCTTTCCTGCCAGGGCCACCGGGGAGCTGTTTTTT.

The sample holds one count of this clone. The chain uses TRBV2 and TRBJ2-3; 7 nucleotides agree with TRBD2. Trimming took 3 bases from V and 2 from J; bases not matched to a gene: 5. There are 15 residues in the CDR3. CDR1 and CDR2 (germline): SNHLY, FYNNEI. CDR3 loop: CASSDELALTDTQYF. For the CDR3, the DNA is TGTGCCAGCAGTGATGAACTAGCGCTCACAGATACGCAGTATTTT.

J is TRBJ2-7 and V is TRBV28; 7 bases line up with TRBD2. J was trimmed by 6 bases and V by 10 bases; bases with no gene match: 12. The V gene's germline CDR1 is MDHEN and CDR2 SYDVKM. The CDR3 loop spans 13 amino acids. DNA of the CDR3: TGTGCCACCCTCGGGGGAGGGATCGGCGAGCAGTACTTC. This translates into CATLGGGIGEQYF.

The genes are TRBV30 and TRBJ1-5; TRBD1 matches 7 bases. The CDR3 contains 15 residues. Unmatched junction bases numbered 7, after V lost 0 bases and J lost 5 bases. CDR1 and CDR2 (germline): GTSNPN, SVGIG (reference sequence). CDR3 residues: CAWSVGTETYQPQHF. For the CDR3, the DNA is TGTGCCTGGAGTGTCGGGACAGAGACCTATCAGCCCCAGCATTTT.

Only one count was recorded for this clone. The V and J genes are TRBV10-3 and TRBJ2-2, with 9 bases that match TRBD2. The CDR3 is 17 residues long. Germline values: CDR1 ENHRY, CDR2 SYGVKD. V shed 5 bases and J 7 bases; nucleotides not matched to a gene: 14. DNA of the CDR3: TGTGCCATCAGTCAAGCGGGGGCGGGAGGGCCGTTCGGGGAGCTGTTTTTT. Translating it yields CAISQAGAGGPFGELFF.

The CDR3 loop is CASSPRGSSYEQYF. Here the CDR3 DNA reads TGTGCCAGCAGCCCCCGGGGAAGCTCCTACGAGCAGTACTTC. The rearrangement links TRBV5-6 to TRBJ2-7; a possible D gene is TRBD2 (5 bases). Trimming removed 4 bases at V and 0 bases at J, with 11 bases between. The length of the CDR3 is 14 residues. CDR1 is SGHDT, CDR2 YYEEEE, per germline.

J is TRBJ1-5 and V is TRBV5-4, with TRBD1 matching over 9 bases. From germline, CDR1 is SGHNT and CDR2 YYREEE (reference sequence). This CDR3 is built from 15 residues. The J segment lost 2 bases and the V segment lost 0 bases, leaving 0 bases of the junction unmatched. The DNA for the CDR3 is TGTGCCAGCAGCTTGGGGACAGGGGGCAATCAGCCCCAGCATTTT. This sequence encodes CASSLGTGGNQPQHF.

The V call is TRBV4-2, the J call TRBJ1-1, with 9 positions matching TRBD1. This CDR3 has 14 amino acids. Germline values: CDR1 LGHNA, CDR2 YNFKEQ. Germline trimming cut 2 bases from V and 6 bases from J; bases unmatched to any gene: 4. Here the CDR3 reads CASSQTGGAAEAFF. The CDR3 region has the DNA TGTGCCAGCAGCCAAACAGGGGGCGCCGCTGAAGCTTTCTTT.

The rearrangement links TRBV19 to TRBJ1-5; no clear D. CDR3 length equals 13 residues. Germline V gene sequence: CDR1 LNHDA, CDR2 SQIVND (reference sequence). The V gene lost 8 bases and the J gene lost 3 bases, with 11 bases spanning the gap. Here the CDR3 DNA reads TGTGCCAGTTCCGGACGAGTCAATCAGCCCCAGCATTTT. It is translated as CASSGRVNQPQHF.

The V call is TRBV28, the J call TRBJ1-4, with 9 bases identical to TRBD1. The CDR3 is 14 residues long. The ends lost 4 bases at V and 7 bases at J; junction bases unmatched: 4. Germline V lookup: CDR1 MDHEN, CDR2 SYDVKM. The CDR3 DNA is TGTGCCAGCAGTTCGGACAGGGGCGGTGAAAAACTGTTTTTT. Translating gives CASSSDRGGEKLFF.

This rearrangement joins TRBV27 to TRBJ1-5, with D possibly matching TRBD1 (6 bases). The CDR3 has 14 amino acids. V gave up 2 bases and J gave up 6 bases, with 11 bases separating them. Germline V lookup: CDR1 MNHEY, CDR2 SMNVEV (reference sequence). The CDR3 loop is CASSLGAGAQPQHF. The CDR3 DNA reads TGTGCCAGCAGTTTAGGGGCAGGGGCTCAGCCCCAGCATTTT.

This clone showed up just once. V usage is TRBV14 and J usage is TRBJ2-3; no definite D call. V lost 5 bases to trimming and J lost 3 bases, with 6 bases between them. Germline V CDR1 and CDR2: SGHDN, FVKESK. The CDR3 covers 12 residues. The CDR3 region is CASSYYTDTQYF. In nucleotides, the CDR3 is TGTGCCAGCAGCTATTATACAGATACGCAGTATTTT.

As DNA, the CDR3 is TGTGCCAGCAGCAGAACCCAAACCGGGACAGGGATGAGCGAGCAGTACTTC. This codes for CASSRTQTGTGMSEQYF. The chain recombines TRBV7-9 with TRBJ2-7, with TRBD1 matching over 9 bases. V lost 5 bases to trimming and J lost 6 bases; unmatched junction nucleotides: 17. The CDR3 is made up of 17 amino acids. Germline values: CDR1 SEHNR, CDR2 FQNEAQ (reference sequence).

The chain combines TRBV27 with TRBJ1-2, with TRBD1 as a possible D gene (5 bases). Germline CDR1 and CDR2: MNHEY and SMNVEV (reference sequence). The CDR3 is made up of 14 amino acids. Trimming pared 7 bases from V and 2 bases from J, leaving 14 bases between. This CDR3 is CASTPRAGNYGYTF. CDR3 DNA sequence: TGTGCCAGCACCCCAAGGGCAGGGAACTATGGCTACACCTTC.

The chain carries TRBV7-9 and TRBJ2-7; TRBD2 aligns across 8 bases. The germline V gene has CDR1 SEHNR and CDR2 FQNEAQ (reference sequence). Losses at the gene ends were 3 bases for V and 1 base for J; bases not matched to a gene: 2. This CDR3 spans 14 amino acids. For the CDR3, the DNA is TGTGCCAGCAGCTTCGGACTAGCTTCCTACGAGCAGTACTTC. Translation: CASSFGLASYEQYF.

A word on this clone: This same CDR3 is encoded by further DNA sequences in the sample. CDR3 residues: CASSRGNQPQHF. In nucleotides, the CDR3 is TGTGCCAGCAGCAGGGGAAATCAGCCCCAGCATTTT. The chain employs TRBV13 and TRBJ1-5; a possible D gene is TRBD1 (5 bases). CDR1 and CDR2 (germline): PRHDT, FYEKMQ (reference sequence). The CDR3 covers 12 residues. The ends were cut back, 5 bases at V and 4 bases at J, with 6 bases in the middle.

The chain combines TRBV7-9 with TRBJ1-2, with D perhaps matching TRBD1 (6 bases). The germline CDR1 and CDR2 sequences are SEHNR and FQNEAQ (reference sequence). The CDR3 covers 17 residues. V shed 5 bases and J shed 4 bases, with 23 bases lying between them. CDR3 bases: TGTGCCAGCAGCATCGCCGCCTCCCGGGGGGGGGCCTATGGCTACACCTTC. Translation: CASSIAASRGGAYGYTF.

The sample holds a few counts of this clone. The chain employs TRBV6-5 and TRBJ1-2; D gene uncertain. V lost 5 bases and J 3 bases, leaving 16 bases between the germline ends. Looked up from germline, CDR1 is MNHEY and CDR2 is SVGAGI. CDR3 length: 15 residues. In DNA form, the CDR3 reads TGTGCCAGCAGTAACGGACCGCCGATGGACTATGGCTACACCTTC. It encodes CASSNGPPMDYGYTF.

The V call is TRBV4-1, the J call TRBJ1-2; possibly TRBD1 for D (5 bases). Germline-derived CDR1 and CDR2 are MGHRA and YSYEKL. The CDR3 sequence is 16 residues long. The V and J ends lost 1 base and 3 bases respectively, with 15 bases between them. The chain's CDR3 is CASSQVSGRGDYGYTF. The CDR3 nucleotides read TGCGCCAGCAGCCAAGTATCAGGGAGGGGTGACTATGGCTACACCTTC.

The CDR3 DNA reads as TGTGCCAGCCGGCGGGACAGCTCCTACAATGAGCAGTTCTTC. Translating it yields CASRRDSSYNEQFF. The chain uses TRBV4-2 and TRBJ2-1, with D perhaps matching TRBD1 (7 bases). Germline V gene data show CDR1 as LGHNA and CDR2 as YNFKEQ. This CDR3 has 14 amino acids. Trimming took 8 bases from V and 0 from J, leaving 11 bases between them.

This clone occurred a few times. V is TRBV19 and J is TRBJ1-1, with D unclear. Deletions cut 7 bases from V and 1 base from J, with 4 bases between. Germline CDR1 LNHDA, CDR2 SQIVND (reference sequence). This CDR3 is 11 amino acids long. This CDR3 is CASTENTEAFF. The CDR3, as DNA: TGTGCCAGTACAGAGAACACTGAAGCTTTCTTT.

The rearrangement joins TRBV7-8 to TRBJ2-5, with 12 positions matching TRBD2. The junction had 7 bases not matched to a gene; V was cut back by 4 bases and J by 7 bases. Germline V gene lookup returns CDR1 SGHVS and CDR2 FQNEAQ. The CDR3 length is 15 residues. The DNA of the CDR3 is TGTGCCAGCAGCTCACTAGCGGGAGGTCGGGCGACCCAGTACTTC. Amino acids: CASSSLAGGRATQYF.

The chain links TRBV4-1 to TRBJ2-6, with 7 bases that match TRBD1. J gave up 2 bases and V 5 bases, and 9 bases lay outside the gene matches. Germline CDR1 reads MGHRA; CDR2 reads YSYEKL. This CDR3 is 17 amino acids long. Here the CDR3 DNA reads TGCGCCAGCAGCGACCGACAGGGTATCACTGGGGCCAACGTCCTGACTTTC. It encodes CASSDRQGITGANVLTF.

CDR3 nucleotide sequence: TGTGCCAGCAGCTCGTTCGGGACTAGCGGTTACAATGAGCAGTTCTTC. Residues: CASSSFGTSGYNEQFF. J is TRBJ2-1 and V is TRBV7-3; TRBD2 agrees at 11 bases. There are 16 residues in the CDR3. J was trimmed by 4 bases and V by 4 bases; bases with no gene match: 6. Germline V gene data show CDR1 as SGHTA and CDR2 as FQGTGA.

The CDR3 coding sequence is TGTGCCAGCAGCTTGACAGGGGGCCGGTTTTACGAGCAGTACTTC. Translating it yields CASSLTGGRFYEQYF. The gene calls are TRBV5-8 and TRBJ2-7, with 9 bases lining up with TRBD1. CDR3 length equals 15 residues. With 1 base clipped from V and 4 bases from J, the junction kept 6 bases outside the gene matches. From germline, CDR1 is SGHTS and CDR2 YDEGEE. The full variable domain, in which reference TRBV5-8 and TRBJ2-7 provide the parts outside the CDR3, is EAGVTQSPTHLIKTRGQQATLRCSPISGHTSVYWYQQALGLGLQFLLWYDEGEERNRGNFPPRFSGRQFPNYSSELNVNALELEDSALYLCASSLTGGRFYEQYFGPGTRLTVT.

The chain carries TRBV7-9 and TRBJ1-4, with unresolved D. Trimming removed 5 bases from V and 6 bases from J, with 13 bases in between. In germline, CDR1 is SEHNR, CDR2 FQNEAQ (reference sequence). CDR3 length: 14 amino acids. The CDR3 loop is CASSVDFLDEKLFF. DNA of the CDR3: TGTGCCAGCAGCGTCGACTTTTTGGATGAAAAACTGTTTTTT.